This TCR beta chain was sequenced in a study of CD8+ T cells in alopecia areata. Treatment in this sample: oral pan-JAK inhibitor, 5-10 mg twice daily. V lost 3 bases and J 4 bases, leaving 10 bases between the germline ends. This CDR3 has 13 residues. CDR1 SGHRS and CDR2 YFSETQ come from the germline V gene. Reverse transcription of extracted RNA yielded cDNA, which provided the sequencing template. Sequencing used immunoSEQ multiplex PCR; TCRdb keeps in-frame clones, though not all of them. The sample lists fewer than 150,000 clones; 56% were seen once. The chain employs TRBV5-1 and TRBJ2-5; TRBD1 is a possible D gene (5 bases). The sample consisted of CD4+ T cells sorted from blood, taken at week 24, from a patient treated with tofacitinib. The origin of this receptor is a human donor with alopecia areata. CDR3 region: CASSSQGSETQYF. The CDR3 DNA sequence: TGCGCCAGCAGCTCGCAGGGATCAGAGACCCAGTACTTC.